The 15 T cell receptor beta chains listed next were all sequenced from one sample in a study of blood T cell repertoires in COVID-19 (dated by TCRdb to 2020 to 2021). The library came from the immunoSEQ multiplex PCR assay. Not all clones reach the TCRdb copy of this immuneACCESS table, which keeps in-frame sequences only. Checked studies attribute under half of the gap to unresolved V genes and leave the rest unexplained. The sample records around 140,000 clones, roughly 88% of which are singletons. About a tenth of the sample lies in the top ten. Sequenced material: peripheral blood. Receptors were obtained from a middle-aged man with acute or convalescent COVID-19.

The J gene is TRBJ2-7, the V gene TRBV20-1; 8 bases agree with TRBD1. This CDR3 spans 12 amino acids. The junction had 3 bases not matched to a gene; V was cut back by 3 bases and J by 5 bases. CDR1 and CDR2 from the germline V gene are DFQATT and SNEGSKA (reference sequence). The DNA for the CDR3 is TGCAGTGCTAGTTCAGGGGGCAACGAGCAGTACTTC. It specifies CSASSGGNEQYF.

The chain combines TRBV5-1 with TRBJ2-7, with 9 bases lining up with TRBD1. This CDR3 is 15 amino acids long. V lost 3 bases to trimming and J lost 4 bases; unmatched junction nucleotides: 8. Germline V gene sequence: CDR1 SGHRS, CDR2 YFSETQ. CDR3 DNA: TGCGCCAGCAGCTCCGGGACAGGGATCATGTACGAGCAGTACTTC. It yields the protein CASSSGTGIMYEQYF.

J is TRBJ2-7 and V is TRBV11-2, with D tentatively TRBD2 (6 bases). V lost 0 bases, J lost 9 bases, and 9 bases lay in between. CDR3 length: 12 amino acids. CDR1 is SGHAT, CDR2 FQNNGV, per germline. CDR3 residues: CASSLDLGGQYF. The CDR3 DNA follows: TGTGCCAGCAGCTTAGATCTGGGGGGGCAGTACTTC.

This rearrangement joins TRBV7-9 to TRBJ1-1; D is ambiguous. The CDR3 covers 14 residues. In germline, CDR1 is SEHNR, CDR2 FQNEAQ (reference sequence). V lost 1 base, J lost 5 bases, and 11 bases lay in between. CDR3: CASSLVSAGTEAFF. CDR3 nucleotides: TGTGCCAGCAGCTTAGTGTCAGCGGGAACTGAAGCTTTCTTT.

This chain uses TRBV19 with TRBJ1-4; D is possibly TRBD1 (6 bases). CDR1 is LNHDA, CDR2 SQIVND, per germline (reference sequence). V lost 2 bases to trimming and J lost 8 bases, with 9 bases between them. CDR3 length: 13 residues. The CDR3 is CASSIIQGEKLFF. The CDR3 region has the DNA TGTGCCAGTAGTATAATACAGGGCGAAAAACTGTTTTTT.

The gene calls are TRBV11-3 and TRBJ2-2; 7 nucleotides agree with TRBD1. Germline trimming cut 5 bases from V and 0 bases from J; bases unmatched to any gene: 6. Germline V gene data show CDR1 as SGHNT and CDR2 as YENEEA. CDR3 length: 16 residues. The CDR3 nucleotides are TGTGCCAGCAGCCTTCAGGGGGACGCGAACACCGGGGAGCTGTTTTTT. This translates into CASSLQGDANTGELFF.

The chain carries TRBV6-1 and TRBJ1-1; D gene ambiguous. CDR3 length equals 13 residues. The germline V and J ends were trimmed by 2 bases and 2 bases, with 6 bases remaining between them. Germline assignment: CDR1 MNHNS and CDR2 SASEGT. The CDR3 bases are TGTGCCAGCAGTGAACAGTTTAACACTGAAGCTTTCTTT. This codes for CASSEQFNTEAFF.

V is TRBV27 and J is TRBJ1-1; D gene uncertain. The CDR3 has 12 residues. The ends were cut back, 3 bases at V and 7 bases at J, with 9 bases in the middle. Germline V gene sequence: CDR1 MNHEY, CDR2 SMNVEV (reference sequence). CDR3 sequence (DNA): TGTGCCAGCAGTTTTCTAGGTCTTGAAGCTTTCTTT. It yields the protein CASSFLGLEAFF.

This chain links TRBV5-1 with TRBJ2-5; D unresolved. V gave up 4 bases and J gave up 2 bases, with 9 bases separating them. The CDR3 is 13 residues long. Germline CDR1 SGHRS, CDR2 YFSETQ. In nucleotides, the CDR3 is TGCGCCAGCAGCCAAACACCTCAAGAGACCCAGTACTTC. It specifies CASSQTPQETQYF.

The J gene is TRBJ2-5, the V gene TRBV5-1, with TRBD2 matching over 11 bases. Unmatched junction bases numbered 8, after V lost 5 bases and J lost 2 bases. Germline V gene data show CDR1 as SGHRS and CDR2 as YFSETQ. The CDR3 length is 16 residues. This CDR3 is CASSKLAGEGQETQYF. The CDR3 DNA reads TGCGCCAGCAGTAAACTAGCGGGAGAGGGGCAAGAGACCCAGTACTTC.

CDR3 DNA sequence: TGTGCCAGCAGTTTATACGGACTGGCGATTCGGCGGCCCTACTACGAGCAGTACTTC. Protein product: CASSLYGLAIRRPYYEQYF. V gene TRBV28 combines with J gene TRBJ2-7; possibly TRBD2 for D (5 bases). Trimming stripped 1 base from V and 3 bases from J, with 25 bases between. CDR3 length equals 19 residues. Looked up from germline, CDR1 is MDHEN and CDR2 is SYDVKM.

The CDR3 loop is CAGEAWSTEAFF. CDR3 sequence (DNA): TGTGCCGGGGAGGCGTGGAGCACTGAAGCTTTCTTT. This rearrangement joins TRBV7-9 to TRBJ1-1; D is uncertain. V lost 11 bases and J 4 bases, leaving 14 bases between the germline ends. The V gene's germline CDR1 is SEHNR and CDR2 FQNEAQ (reference sequence). CDR3 length: 12 amino acids.

This chain joins TRBV28 and TRBJ2-7; perhaps TRBD2 as D (6 bases). The CDR3 spans 14 residues. V dropped 7 bases and J dropped 2 bases, with 15 bases sitting between them. Per the germline V gene, CDR1 is MDHEN and CDR2 is SYDVKM. DNA for the CDR3: TGTGCCAGCAATTCCCCGGGACTCGCCTACGAGCAGTACTTC. Protein sequence: CASNSPGLAYEQYF. Complete variable domain (other parts from reference TRBV28 and TRBJ2-7): DVKVTQSSRYLVKRTGEKVFLECVQDMDHENMFWYRQDPGLGLRLIYFSYDVKMKEKGDIPEGYSVSREKKERFSLILESASTNQTSMYLCASNSPGLAYEQYFGPGTRLTVT.

The rearrangement links TRBV6-5 to TRBJ1-3; 7 positions match TRBD1. The junction had 6 bases not matched to a gene; V was cut back by 5 bases and J by 2 bases. The CDR3 runs to 15 residues. Germline V gene data show CDR1 as MNHEY and CDR2 as SVGAGI. As DNA, the CDR3 is TGTGCCAGCAGTCCAACCCAGGGGGCTGGAAACACCATATATTTT. Encoded protein: CASSPTQGAGNTIYF.

The chain links TRBV10-3 to TRBJ1-5; 7 nucleotides line up with TRBD1. CDR1 and CDR2 (germline): ENHRY, SYGVKD. The CDR3 covers 15 residues. Germline trimming cut 9 bases from V and 2 bases from J; bases unmatched to any gene: 10. CDR3 DNA: TGTGCCATTAAAAGAGGGGGCGAGGGCAATCAGCCCCAGCATTTT. Residues: CAIKRGGEGNQPQHF.